A single sample is the source of the 10 T cell receptor beta chains below, sequenced in a study of identical twins. TCRdb reanalysed the 5' RACE reads using MiXCR and keeps one entry per CDR3 protein. The table has 200,000 to 250,000 distinct CDR3 sequences, about an eighth seen once. These same data were also listed under a study on yellow fever vaccine responses in identical twins.

The sequenced sample was memory (CD45RO+) T cells sorted from blood. These receptors originate from a young woman in good health.

The chain couples TRBV10-3 to TRBJ2-2; TRBD1 matches at 9 bases. The junction had 6 bases not matched to a gene; V was cut back by 6 bases and J by 4 bases. CDR1 ENHRY and CDR2 SYGVKD come from the germline V gene. CDR3 length: 15 amino acids. DNA for the CDR3: TGTGCCATCAGGGGCGGGGGACAGGGCACCGGGGAGCTGTTTTTT. This codes for CAIRGGGQGTGELFF.

This clonotype was found a few times. The chain combines TRBV7-6 with TRBJ1-3; possibly TRBD1 for D (5 bases). Germline V gene data show CDR1 as SGHVS and CDR2 as FNYEAQ. The V end was cut by 10 bases, the J end by 0 bases, with 10 bases between. The CDR3 length is 13 residues. CDR3 DNA sequence: TGTGCCACACAGGCCAACTCTGGAAACACCATATATTTT. Amino acids: CATQANSGNTIYF.

V usage is TRBV7-2 and J usage is TRBJ2-3; TRBD2 matches at 8 bases. The CDR3 has 15 amino acids. Looked up from germline, CDR1 is SGHTA and CDR2 is FQGNSA. Losses at the gene ends were 5 bases for V and 3 bases for J; bases not matched to a gene: 7. For the CDR3, the DNA is TGTGCCAGCAGCACAAGAGCGGGAGAAACAGATACGCAGTATTTT. It is translated as CASSTRAGETDTQYF.

J is TRBJ2-3 and V is TRBV7-2, with a weak D call TRBD1 (5 bases). CDR3 length equals 15 residues. V dropped 0 bases and J dropped 2 bases, with 9 bases sitting between them. Germline V gene data show CDR1 as SGHTA and CDR2 as FQGNSA. The CDR3 reads CASSLAGLNTDTQYF. The CDR3 coding sequence is TGTGCCAGCAGCTTAGCGGGGCTAAACACAGATACGCAGTATTTT.

A few counts support this clonotype. This chain joins TRBV30 and TRBJ2-5; the D gene is possibly TRBD2 (5 bases). The V end was cut by 1 base, the J end by 2 bases, with 11 bases between. CDR3 length: 14 amino acids. The germline V gene encodes CDR1 GTSNPN and CDR2 SVGIG (reference sequence). This chain's CDR3 is CAWSEGAEQETQYF. In DNA, the CDR3 is TGTGCCTGGAGTGAGGGAGCGGAACAAGAGACCCAGTACTTC.

The CDR3 is CASSLEYWTGYEQYF. The DNA for the CDR3 is TGCGCCAGCAGCTTGGAGTATTGGACAGGCTACGAGCAGTACTTC. This chain uses TRBV5-1 with TRBJ2-7; the match to TRBD1 covers 7 bases. V trimming: 0 bases; J trimming: 3 bases; junction bases outside the gene matches: 6. This CDR3 region has 15 residues. Germline loops: CDR1 SGHRS, CDR2 YFSETQ.

This clonotype showed up just a few times. This chain uses TRBV29-1 with TRBJ2-1, with D perhaps TRBD1 (6 bases). Germline CDR1 and CDR2: SQVTM and ANQGSEA. This CDR3 has 14 residues. V was clipped by 7 bases and J by 9 bases, with 22 bases between them. The CDR3 nucleotides read TGCAGCGCCAGAATGGACAGCGTGTTGAGTGAGCAGTTCTTC. It yields the protein CSARMDSVLSEQFF.

Ten or more counts support this clonotype. The chain combines TRBV6-4 with TRBJ2-2; D gene unclear. Germline-derived CDR1 and CDR2 are MRHNA and SNTAGT. The CDR3 covers 13 residues. Trimming pared 3 bases from V and 6 bases from J, leaving 8 bases between. The CDR3 here is CASSDEPSGELFF. CDR3 bases: TGTGCCAGCAGTGATGAGCCGTCCGGGGAGCTGTTTTTT.

This clonotype turned up a few times. This chain links TRBV7-2 with TRBJ2-3; D not certain. Trimming shortened V by 2 bases and J by 0 bases, and 6 bases separated the two germline ends. The V gene's germline CDR1 is SGHTA and CDR2 FQGNSA. The CDR3 covers 14 residues. The CDR3 spells CASSLFHSTDTQYF. For the CDR3, the DNA is TGTGCCAGCAGCTTATTCCACAGCACAGATACGCAGTATTTT.

The chain combines TRBV19 with TRBJ2-2, with unresolved D. The CDR3 is 14 residues long. V was pared by 0 bases and J by 5 bases, with 7 bases between. Germline CDR1 and CDR2: LNHDA and SQIVND (reference sequence). The CDR3 region is CASSIDPMTGELFF. CDR3 DNA: TGTGCCAGTAGTATAGATCCCATGACCGGGGAGCTGTTTTTT.